One sample yielded the 28 T cell receptor beta chains listed below, sequenced in a study of T-cell reconstitution after alpha-beta-depleted transplantation in children. Researchers prepared the TCRbeta library using unique molecular identifiers, the study reports. TCRdb re-analysed the PCR reads in MiXCR, keeping a single row per CDR3 protein. The table lists about 980,000 distinct CDR3 sequences, roughly 29% of them singletons. The sample was PBMCs, mostly from graft donor cells, taken 360 days after TCRalphabeta/CD19-depleted stem cell transplant. These receptors were obtained from a boy younger than two who had a stem cell transplant for SCID, so the T cells may come from the graft donor.

This clonotype has only a few counts. The V call is TRBV11-2, the J call TRBJ2-3, with 12 bases matching TRBD2. The ends lost 5 bases at V and 6 bases at J; junction bases unmatched: 9. The length of the CDR3 is 16 residues. Germline V CDR1 and CDR2: SGHAT, FQNNGV. For the CDR3, the DNA is TGTGCCAGCAGCGCCCAGACTAGCGGGGGAGGGGATACGCAGTATTTT. Its protein product is CASSAQTSGGGDTQYF.

This clonotype was picked up a small number of times. This rearrangement joins TRBV12-3 or TRBV12-4 to TRBJ2-1; D is unresolved. The V gene lost 7 bases and the J gene lost 6 bases, with 16 bases spanning the gap. The CDR3 is made up of 14 amino acids. The CDR3 is CASTRRSNFNEQFF. CDR3 DNA: TGTGCCAGCACTCGAAGGTCGAACTTCAATGAGCAGTTCTTC.

This clonotype has only a few counts. This chain joins TRBV6-1 and TRBJ2-7; 10 bases fit TRBD1. V trimming: 5 bases; J trimming: 5 bases; junction bases outside the gene matches: 9. CDR3 length equals 15 residues. The germline V gene has CDR1 MNHNS and CDR2 SASEGT. CDR3 coding DNA: TGTGCCAGCAGTACCCCCGGGACAGGGGACCACGAGCAGTACTTC. It translates to CASSTPGTGDHEQYF.

CDR3 nucleotides: TGCAGTGCTAGGCGAAGGGGGCTCTTAAAATATAGCTCCTACGAGCAGTACTTC. Protein: CSARRRGLLKYSSYEQYF. The chain carries TRBV20-1 and TRBJ2-7; the match to TRBD1 covers 7 bases. Germline lookup yields CDR1 DFQATT and CDR2 SNEGSKA (reference sequence). V shed 3 bases and J 0 bases; nucleotides not matched to a gene: 17. The CDR3 sequence is 18 residues long.

This clonotype has a count of ten or more. V is TRBV27 and J is TRBJ2-7, with D possibly being TRBD1 or TRBD2 (5 bases each). Trimming shortened V by 5 bases and J by 2 bases, and 10 bases separated the two germline ends. This CDR3 contains 13 residues. Germline V CDR1 and CDR2: MNHEY, SMNVEV (reference sequence). The CDR3, as DNA: TGTGCCAGCAGTCTCCGGGGCGCCTACGAGCAGTACTTC. Translation gives CASSLRGAYEQYF.

The chain employs TRBV4-1 and TRBJ2-6; D may be TRBD2 (5 bases). With 1 base removed from V and 5 bases from J, the gap between germline ends came to 15 bases. From germline, CDR1 is MGHRA and CDR2 YSYEKL. CDR3 length equals 17 residues. The CDR3 is CASSQGGQVPRANVLTF. The CDR3 DNA reads TGCGCCAGCAGCCAAGGAGGGCAGGTCCCTCGGGCCAACGTCCTGACTTTC.

This chain connects TRBV7-2 to TRBJ2-3; TRBD2 might be the D (6 bases). Per the germline V gene, CDR1 is SGHTA and CDR2 is FQGNSA. Trimming took off 0 bases at V and 3 bases at J, with 16 bases between the two ends. The CDR3 loop spans 17 amino acids. The CDR3 region has the DNA TGTGCCAGCAGCTTAGCGATCGGGCGGGGCGAAACAGATACGCAGTATTTT. It yields the protein CASSLAIGRGETDTQYF.

The V call is TRBV5-1, the J call TRBJ2-3, with D maybe TRBD2 (6 bases). The CDR3 has 14 residues. Trimming left V 2 bases short and J 3 bases short, with 10 bases between. The germline V gene has CDR1 SGHRS and CDR2 YFSETQ. CDR3 sequence (DNA): TGCGCCAGCAGCTTTGGACTACAAACAGATACGCAGTATTTT. This sequence encodes CASSFGLQTDTQYF.

The sample holds one count of this clonotype. The chain carries TRBV12-3 or TRBV12-4 and TRBJ1-2, with D possibly TRBD1 on 5 matching bases. Trimming took 5 bases from V and 8 from J, leaving 18 bases between them. This CDR3 spans 14 amino acids. The CDR3 coding sequence is TGTGCCAGCAGTGTGTGGGCAGGGAGAGTCGGCTACACCTTC. Translating gives CASSVWAGRVGYTF.

This rearrangement joins TRBV6-5 to TRBJ1-1; 8 positions agree with TRBD1. V shed 2 bases, J shed 4 bases, and the junction held 3 bases outside the gene matches. Germline lookup yields CDR1 MNHEY and CDR2 SVGAGI. The CDR3 contains 14 residues. The CDR3 nucleotides are TGTGCCAGCAGTTACGAAACAGGGGGCACTGAAGCTTTCTTT. This gives the protein CASSYETGGTEAFF.

V and J are TRBV28 and TRBJ2-3; possible D gene TRBD2, 6 bases. Trimming stripped 4 bases from V and 0 bases from J, with 17 bases between. Germline V CDR1 and CDR2: MDHEN, SYDVKM. This CDR3 contains 17 residues. The CDR3 DNA reads TGTGCCAGCAGTTCAGACTGGGAGGCCCGAAGCACAGATACGCAGTATTTT. This encodes CASSSDWEARSTDTQYF.

This clonotype was seen a few times. The V and J genes are TRBV20-1 and TRBJ1-1; 7 bases map to TRBD1. The CDR3 runs 15 residues. V trimming: 8 bases; J trimming: 4 bases; junction bases outside the gene matches: 16. CDR1 is DFQATT, CDR2 SNEGSKA, per germline (reference sequence). The DNA for the CDR3 is TGCAGTTCTGCAAGACAGGGTTGGATAGGCACTGAAGCTTTCTTT. Its translation is CSSARQGWIGTEAFF.

DNA of the CDR3: TGTGCCAGCAGGCCCGAAAGGGTCGGGGGAGAAAAACTGTTTTTT. It is translated as CASRPERVGGEKLFF. The rearrangement links TRBV6-1 to TRBJ1-4; a weak D match, TRBD1 (5 bases). CDR3 size: 15 residues. V was pared by 6 bases and J by 8 bases, with 19 bases between. Looked up from germline, CDR1 is MNHNS and CDR2 is SASEGT.

This clonotype was detected only a few times. The chain is built from TRBV29-1 and TRBJ1-2, with 7 bases identical to TRBD1. The CDR3 has 13 residues. The J segment lost 4 bases and the V segment lost 3 bases, leaving 5 bases of the junction unmatched. CDR1 and CDR2 from the germline V gene are SQVTM and ANQGSEA. The CDR3 sequence: CSVDLRTGYGYTF. In nucleotides, the CDR3 is TGCAGCGTTGATTTGAGGACAGGCTATGGCTACACCTTC. The whole variable domain, filled in from reference TRBV29-1 and TRBJ1-2, reads SAVISQKPSRDICQRGTSLTIQCQVDSQVTMMFWYRQQPGQSLTLIATANQGSEATYESGFVIDKFPISRPNLTFSTLTVSNMSPEDSSIYLCSVDLRTGYGYTFGSGTRLTVV.

J is TRBJ2-2 and V is TRBV7-6, with D possibly being TRBD2 (6 bases). Germline CDR1 and CDR2: SGHVS and FNYEAQ. Trimming cost V 4 bases and J 1 base, with 13 bases left between them. CDR3 length: 16 amino acids. The chain's CDR3 is CASSSTGGENTGELFF. CDR3 sequence (DNA): TGTGCCAGCAGCTCAACGGGCGGGGAGAACACCGGGGAGCTGTTTTTT.

The CDR3 spells CASSLAWTGLNTEAFF. The CDR3 region has the DNA TGTGCCAGCAGCTTAGCGTGGACGGGACTGAACACTGAAGCTTTCTTT. The rearrangement joins TRBV7-9 to TRBJ1-1; TRBD1 is a possible D gene (5 bases). This CDR3 region has 16 residues. Germline CDR1 and CDR2: SEHNR and FQNEAQ (reference sequence). V was cut by 0 bases and J by 0 bases, with 11 bases left in between.

This sequence joins TRBV6-1 and TRBJ2-5; 12 nucleotides align to TRBD1. This CDR3 is 17 amino acids long. Germline CDR1 is MNHNS and CDR2 is SASEGT. The J segment lost 5 bases and the V segment lost 6 bases, leaving 13 bases of the junction unmatched. The CDR3 nucleotides are TGTGCCAGCAGCCCCCTTGGGGGACAGGGGGCATGGGAGACCCAGTACTTC. The encoded protein is CASSPLGGQGAWETQYF.

V gene TRBV25-1 combines with J gene TRBJ2-2; D is undetermined. V lost 9 bases, J lost 0 bases, and 11 bases lay in between. CDR3 length: 14 residues. CDR1 and CDR2 (germline): MGHDK, SYGVNS. In nucleotides, the CDR3 is TGTGCCAGGAGAGTACCTTCGAACACCGGGGAGCTGTTTTTT. It yields the protein CARRVPSNTGELFF.

This sequence joins TRBV4-3 and TRBJ2-2; the D gene could be TRBD1 or TRBD2 (5 bases each). Trimming cost V 1 base and J 3 bases, with 18 bases left between them. The CDR3 is 18 amino acids. The V gene's germline CDR1 is LGHNA and CDR2 YSLEER. The CDR3 region is CASSQGFLPQEDTGELFF. Here the CDR3 DNA reads TGCGCCAGCAGCCAAGGATTTTTACCACAGGAGGACACCGGGGAGCTGTTTTTT.

J is TRBJ2-5 and V is TRBV12-3 or TRBV12-4, with TRBD2 matching over 12 bases. Trimming removed 8 bases from V and 6 bases from J; junction bases left unmatched: 7. The CDR3 runs to 14 residues. As DNA, the CDR3 is TGTGCCAGCGCGACTAGCGGGGGATATCAGACCCAGTACTTC. It yields the protein CASATSGGYQTQYF.

A few counts support this clonotype. The J gene is TRBJ2-1, the V gene TRBV4-1; TRBD1 matches at 7 bases. Germline CDR1 MGHRA, CDR2 YSYEKL. V shed 1 base, J shed 5 bases, and the junction held 8 bases outside the gene matches. The CDR3 is 16 residues long. The CDR3 DNA follows: TGCGCCAGCAGCCAAGTACTAGGGGGCTCGGACAATGAGCAGTTCTTC. Protein sequence: CASSQVLGGSDNEQFF.

This rearrangement joins TRBV4-2 to TRBJ2-3; tentatively, D is TRBD2 (7 bases). Germline V gives CDR1 LGHNA, CDR2 YNFKEQ. The CDR3 extends over 18 amino acids. V was pared by 0 bases and J by 1 base, with 17 bases between. The CDR3, as DNA: TGTGCCAGCAGCCAAGAAGGGGAGGGGGGCTGGGGCACAGATACGCAGTATTTT. This translates into CASSQEGEGGWGTDTQYF.

The chain is built from TRBV5-1 and TRBJ1-1; D is ambiguous. The CDR3 runs 15 residues. Trimming shortened V by 2 bases and J by 5 bases, and 16 bases separated the two germline ends. Germline V gene lookup returns CDR1 SGHRS and CDR2 YFSETQ. CDR3 nucleotide sequence: TGCGCCAGCAGCTTAGCCCCTCCAGCGGGTACTGAAGCTTTCTTT. This encodes CASSLAPPAGTEAFF.

The rearrangement joins TRBV18 to TRBJ2-1; D might be TRBD1 (6 bases). The CDR3 has 15 amino acids. Trimming removed 3 bases from V and 9 bases from J, with 18 bases in between. Germline lookup yields CDR1 KGHSH and CDR2 LQKENI. CDR3 in DNA: TGTGCCAGCTCACCCGGGACAACCGCAGTTATTGAGCAGTTCTTC. This translates into CASSPGTTAVIEQFF.

The genes are TRBV20-1 and TRBJ2-7; a possible D gene is TRBD1 (6 bases). This CDR3 has 13 residues. Trimming pared 0 bases from V and 6 bases from J, leaving 12 bases between. Germline V gene sequence: CDR1 DFQATT, CDR2 SNEGSKA (reference sequence). CDR3 nucleotide sequence: TGCAGTGCTAGAGAGACACAGGGCACCGAGCAGTACTTC. It yields the protein CSARETQGTEQYF.

V usage is TRBV28 and J usage is TRBJ2-2; D remains ambiguous. The CDR3 has 16 residues. Germline CDR1 is MDHEN and CDR2 is SYDVKM. The ends were cut back, 4 bases at V and 0 bases at J, with 12 bases in the middle. In DNA form, the CDR3 reads TGTGCCAGCAGTTACCCTGGGAAACCGAACACCGGGGAGCTGTTTTTT. This codes for CASSYPGKPNTGELFF.

The chain recombines TRBV6-1 with TRBJ1-1; D is unresolved. Per the germline V gene, CDR1 is MNHNS and CDR2 is SASEGT. The V gene lost 2 bases and the J gene lost 1 base, with 5 bases spanning the gap. This CDR3 has 13 residues. CDR3 sequence reads: CASSEKWNTEAFF. In nucleotides, the CDR3 is TGTGCCAGCAGTGAAAAGTGGAACACTGAAGCTTTCTTT.

Notes on this clonotype: The conserved closing phenylalanine or tryptophan is absent in this CDR3, likely reflecting a read error. V gene TRBV12-3 or TRBV12-4 combines with J gene TRBJ1-5; 7 nucleotides align to TRBD1. V was clipped by 6 bases and J by 0 bases; unmatched bases: 2. The CDR3 sequence is 14 residues long. The CDR3 coding sequence is TGTGCCAGCAGGGGACAGTATAGCAATCAGCCCCAGCATGTT. This codes for CASRGQYSNQPQHV.